One and the same sample provided the 18 T cell receptor beta chains below, sequenced in a study of cytomegalovirus exposure and HLA in healthy donors. The PCR employed 60 Vbeta primers together with 13 Jbeta primers. TCRdb's table, derived via immunoSEQ multiplex PCR, lists solely in-frame clones and lacks some. The sample has about 120,000 clones, over 70% seen once. The specimen sequenced was PBMCs. The receptors were sampled from a woman between 45 and 60 years old in good health and CMV-seronegative.

CDR3: CASSRTGGSNEKLFF. CDR3 DNA: TGCGCCAGCAGCCGAACCGGGGGTTCTAATGAAAAACTGTTTTTT. The V gene is TRBV4-3, the J gene TRBJ1-4; TRBD1 is a possible D gene (5 bases). Germline assignment: CDR1 LGHNA and CDR2 YSLEER. V was pared by 4 bases and J by 3 bases, with 12 bases between. The CDR3 runs to 15 residues.

This chain links TRBV6-5 with TRBJ2-7; TRBD2 might be the D (6 bases). CDR1 MNHEY and CDR2 SVGAGI come from the germline V gene. V was clipped by 0 bases and J by 0 bases, with 9 bases between them. This CDR3 is built from 15 residues. The CDR3 bases are TGTGCCAGCAGTTACTCGAGGGAGGACTCCTACGAGCAGTACTTC. Translating it yields CASSYSREDSYEQYF.

The rearrangement links TRBV28 to TRBJ2-1; perhaps TRBD2 as D (5 bases). With 2 bases removed from V and 0 bases from J, the gap between germline ends came to 8 bases. This CDR3 has 15 amino acids. Per germline, CDR1 MDHEN and CDR2 SYDVKM. Here the CDR3 reads CASSLLANSYNEQFF. CDR3 DNA sequence: TGTGCCAGCAGTTTACTAGCCAACTCCTACAATGAGCAGTTCTTC.

The chain employs TRBV2 and TRBJ2-1, with 14 bases lining up with TRBD2. In germline, CDR1 is SNHLY, CDR2 FYNNEI. Unmatched junction bases numbered 4, after V lost 2 bases and J lost 4 bases. The CDR3 consists of 17 residues. The CDR3 spells CASSESGLAGEYNEQFF. CDR3 DNA sequence: TGTGCCAGCAGTGAATCGGGACTAGCGGGAGAGTACAATGAGCAGTTCTTC.

J is TRBJ2-2 and V is TRBV5-5, with TRBD1 matching 7 bases. V shed 1 base, J shed 3 bases, and the junction held 9 bases outside the gene matches. The CDR3 is 17 residues long. Germline V lookup: CDR1 SGHKS, CDR2 YYEKEE (reference sequence). This chain's CDR3 is CASSLNLGGWDTGELFF. The CDR3 DNA is TGTGCCAGCAGCTTGAATTTAGGGGGCTGGGACACCGGGGAGCTGTTTTTT.

This chain links TRBV4-3 with TRBJ2-2; TRBD1 might be the D (5 bases). The CDR3 is 17 residues long. Germline values: CDR1 LGHNA, CDR2 YSLEER. Deletions cut 3 bases from V and 6 bases from J, with 20 bases between. CDR3 bases: TGCGCCAGCAGCCACCCCCACGACAGTGTGTCTGCCGGGGAGCTGTTTTTT. It codes for CASSHPHDSVSAGELFF.

The rearrangement joins TRBV11-3 to TRBJ2-1; 8 nucleotides match TRBD2. CDR1 and CDR2 from the germline V gene are SGHNT and YENEEA. This CDR3 spans 15 amino acids. The junction had 9 bases not matched to a gene; V was cut back by 5 bases and J by 6 bases. Written as DNA, the CDR3 is TGTGCCAGCAGCGGACGGGAGGGCCAATCCAATGAGCAGTTCTTC. This encodes CASSGREGQSNEQFF.

The rearrangement uses TRBV6-5 and TRBJ1-2, with TRBD1 matching over 7 bases. This CDR3 region has 13 residues. V lost 7 bases to trimming and J lost 6 bases; unmatched junction nucleotides: 8. Germline V gene data show CDR1 as MNHEY and CDR2 as SVGAGI. In nucleotides, the CDR3 is TGTGCCAGCAAACAGGGGAGGTGGGATGGCTACACCTTC. Translation: CASKQGRWDGYTF.

In its sample, this clone was seen a few times. The chain couples TRBV9 to TRBJ2-1; the match to TRBD2 covers 9 bases. Germline V gene sequence: CDR1 SGDLS, CDR2 YYNGEE. The CDR3 runs 16 residues. Losses at the gene ends were 3 bases for V and 5 bases for J; bases not matched to a gene: 9. The CDR3 region is CASSASREGLDNEQFF. The CDR3 nucleotides read TGTGCCAGCAGCGCCTCGCGGGAGGGCCTTGACAATGAGCAGTTCTTC. The entire variable domain, with the rest obtained from reference TRBV9 and TRBJ2-1, is as follows: DSGVTQTPKHLITATGQRVTLRCSPRSGDLSVYWYQQSLDQGLQFLIQYYNGEERAKGNILERFSAQQFPDLHSELNLSSLELGDSALYFCASSASREGLDNEQFFGPGTRLTVL.

A few counts support this clone. The chain couples TRBV19 to TRBJ2-7, with D tentatively TRBD2 (6 bases). The CDR3 length is 15 residues. Trimming shortened V by 3 bases and J by 2 bases, and 14 bases separated the two germline ends. CDR1 LNHDA and CDR2 SQIVND come from the germline V gene (reference sequence). The DNA for the CDR3 is TGTGCCAGTAGTATTTCACTAGCTCATACCTACGAGCAGTACTTC. Protein product: CASSISLAHTYEQYF.

The genes are TRBV18 and TRBJ2-1; 8 positions agree with TRBD1. Germline V CDR1 and CDR2: KGHSH, LQKENI. V lost 0 bases to trimming and J lost 7 bases; unmatched junction nucleotides: 8. The CDR3 length is 16 residues. CDR3 residues: CASSPPSGGFANEQFF. CDR3 DNA: TGTGCCAGCTCACCACCGTCAGGGGGCTTTGCGAATGAGCAGTTCTTC.

The gene calls are TRBV2 and TRBJ2-7; D gene unclear. Germline CDR1 and CDR2: SNHLY and FYNNEI. This CDR3 region has 11 residues. V was clipped by 5 bases and J by 4 bases, with 6 bases between them. CDR3 DNA sequence: TGTGCCAGCAGTCCACAATACGAGCAGTACTTC. It specifies CASSPQYEQYF.

With respect to this clone: The junction and the germline gene differ at one end; a read error may be behind it. As DNA, the CDR3 is TGTTCCAGCAGCTTATACAGTGAAGCTTTCTTT. Translation gives CSSSLYSEAFF. The chain recombines TRBV7-9 with TRBJ1-1; D not certain. The CDR3 totals 11 residues. Germline V gene data show CDR1 as SEHNR and CDR2 as FQNEAQ (reference sequence).

A few counts support this clone. CDR3 coding DNA: TGCGCCAGCAGCCATCCGGCGGGAGCCTACAATGAGCAGTTCTTC. This codes for CASSHPAGAYNEQFF. The chain employs TRBV4-1 and TRBJ2-1; 7 nucleotides align to TRBD2. With 3 bases clipped from V and 2 bases from J, the junction kept 4 bases outside the gene matches. The CDR3 runs 15 residues. Germline V CDR1 and CDR2: MGHRA, YSYEKL.

The chain combines TRBV7-9 with TRBJ2-7, with 9 bases fitting TRBD2. V was clipped by 0 bases and J by 6 bases; unmatched bases: 12. In germline, CDR1 is SEHNR, CDR2 FQNEAQ (reference sequence). There are 17 residues in the CDR3. CDR3 amino acids: CASSLAQVAGGLSEQYF. The CDR3 bases are TGTGCCAGCAGCTTAGCGCAGGTTGCGGGAGGGCTAAGCGAGCAGTACTTC. Full variable domain (outside the CDR3, taken from reference TRBV7-9 and TRBJ2-7): DTGVSQNPRHKITKRGQNVTFRCDPISEHNRLYWYRQTLGQGPEFLTYFQNEAQLEKSRLLSDRFSAERPKGSFSTLEIQRTEQGDSAMYLCASSLAQVAGGLSEQYFGPGTRLTVT.

The gene calls are TRBV5-1 and TRBJ1-4; D unresolved. In germline, CDR1 is SGHRS, CDR2 YFSETQ. The V and J ends lost 0 bases and 5 bases respectively, with 5 bases between them. This CDR3 has 13 residues. The CDR3 DNA follows: TGCGCCAGCAGCTTGGACAAAAATGAAAAACTGTTTTTT. Its protein product is CASSLDKNEKLFF.

A single count supports this clone. The chain has TRBV9 and TRBJ2-2, with D tentatively TRBD2 (6 bases). Per germline, CDR1 SGDLS and CDR2 YYNGEE. V shed 0 bases and J shed 6 bases, with 9 bases lying between them. This CDR3 spans 14 amino acids. CDR3 bases: TGTGCCAGCAGCGTAGCGGGAGTTGCCGGGGAGCTGTTTTTT. This encodes CASSVAGVAGELFF.

V gene TRBV1 combines with J gene TRBJ2-7; no check of the table's D call, TRBD2, against the DNA was made. TRBV1 is a pseudogene. The CDR3 runs to 13 residues. Here the CDR3 DNA reads TGCACCAGCAGCCACGGGAGGGCCTACGAGCAGTACTTC. Its translation: CTSSHGRAYEQYF.